This T cell receptor beta chain was observed in a study of T cell clusters in autoimmune cytopenias. Each sample's input was about 250 ng genomic DNA, 40,000 or so genome equivalents. Per germline, CDR1 SQVTM and CDR2 ANQGSEA. The CDR3 loop spans 13 amino acids. One tube held mixed TRB-A and TRB-B primer pools for touch-down PCR. Using the multiplex PCR reads, TCRdb records one entry per CDR3 protein without DNA. The repertoire table contains under 7,000 distinct CDR3 sequences. The sample was also reused in another study, on T cell repertoires in aging, cancer and after chemotherapy.

The sequencing sample was made of peripheral blood. This sequence was found in a human donor in good health. The chain uses TRBV29-1 and TRBJ2-1; checking the TCRdb D call of TRBD2 is not possible without DNA. The chain's CDR3 is CSGGGGGGNEQFF.